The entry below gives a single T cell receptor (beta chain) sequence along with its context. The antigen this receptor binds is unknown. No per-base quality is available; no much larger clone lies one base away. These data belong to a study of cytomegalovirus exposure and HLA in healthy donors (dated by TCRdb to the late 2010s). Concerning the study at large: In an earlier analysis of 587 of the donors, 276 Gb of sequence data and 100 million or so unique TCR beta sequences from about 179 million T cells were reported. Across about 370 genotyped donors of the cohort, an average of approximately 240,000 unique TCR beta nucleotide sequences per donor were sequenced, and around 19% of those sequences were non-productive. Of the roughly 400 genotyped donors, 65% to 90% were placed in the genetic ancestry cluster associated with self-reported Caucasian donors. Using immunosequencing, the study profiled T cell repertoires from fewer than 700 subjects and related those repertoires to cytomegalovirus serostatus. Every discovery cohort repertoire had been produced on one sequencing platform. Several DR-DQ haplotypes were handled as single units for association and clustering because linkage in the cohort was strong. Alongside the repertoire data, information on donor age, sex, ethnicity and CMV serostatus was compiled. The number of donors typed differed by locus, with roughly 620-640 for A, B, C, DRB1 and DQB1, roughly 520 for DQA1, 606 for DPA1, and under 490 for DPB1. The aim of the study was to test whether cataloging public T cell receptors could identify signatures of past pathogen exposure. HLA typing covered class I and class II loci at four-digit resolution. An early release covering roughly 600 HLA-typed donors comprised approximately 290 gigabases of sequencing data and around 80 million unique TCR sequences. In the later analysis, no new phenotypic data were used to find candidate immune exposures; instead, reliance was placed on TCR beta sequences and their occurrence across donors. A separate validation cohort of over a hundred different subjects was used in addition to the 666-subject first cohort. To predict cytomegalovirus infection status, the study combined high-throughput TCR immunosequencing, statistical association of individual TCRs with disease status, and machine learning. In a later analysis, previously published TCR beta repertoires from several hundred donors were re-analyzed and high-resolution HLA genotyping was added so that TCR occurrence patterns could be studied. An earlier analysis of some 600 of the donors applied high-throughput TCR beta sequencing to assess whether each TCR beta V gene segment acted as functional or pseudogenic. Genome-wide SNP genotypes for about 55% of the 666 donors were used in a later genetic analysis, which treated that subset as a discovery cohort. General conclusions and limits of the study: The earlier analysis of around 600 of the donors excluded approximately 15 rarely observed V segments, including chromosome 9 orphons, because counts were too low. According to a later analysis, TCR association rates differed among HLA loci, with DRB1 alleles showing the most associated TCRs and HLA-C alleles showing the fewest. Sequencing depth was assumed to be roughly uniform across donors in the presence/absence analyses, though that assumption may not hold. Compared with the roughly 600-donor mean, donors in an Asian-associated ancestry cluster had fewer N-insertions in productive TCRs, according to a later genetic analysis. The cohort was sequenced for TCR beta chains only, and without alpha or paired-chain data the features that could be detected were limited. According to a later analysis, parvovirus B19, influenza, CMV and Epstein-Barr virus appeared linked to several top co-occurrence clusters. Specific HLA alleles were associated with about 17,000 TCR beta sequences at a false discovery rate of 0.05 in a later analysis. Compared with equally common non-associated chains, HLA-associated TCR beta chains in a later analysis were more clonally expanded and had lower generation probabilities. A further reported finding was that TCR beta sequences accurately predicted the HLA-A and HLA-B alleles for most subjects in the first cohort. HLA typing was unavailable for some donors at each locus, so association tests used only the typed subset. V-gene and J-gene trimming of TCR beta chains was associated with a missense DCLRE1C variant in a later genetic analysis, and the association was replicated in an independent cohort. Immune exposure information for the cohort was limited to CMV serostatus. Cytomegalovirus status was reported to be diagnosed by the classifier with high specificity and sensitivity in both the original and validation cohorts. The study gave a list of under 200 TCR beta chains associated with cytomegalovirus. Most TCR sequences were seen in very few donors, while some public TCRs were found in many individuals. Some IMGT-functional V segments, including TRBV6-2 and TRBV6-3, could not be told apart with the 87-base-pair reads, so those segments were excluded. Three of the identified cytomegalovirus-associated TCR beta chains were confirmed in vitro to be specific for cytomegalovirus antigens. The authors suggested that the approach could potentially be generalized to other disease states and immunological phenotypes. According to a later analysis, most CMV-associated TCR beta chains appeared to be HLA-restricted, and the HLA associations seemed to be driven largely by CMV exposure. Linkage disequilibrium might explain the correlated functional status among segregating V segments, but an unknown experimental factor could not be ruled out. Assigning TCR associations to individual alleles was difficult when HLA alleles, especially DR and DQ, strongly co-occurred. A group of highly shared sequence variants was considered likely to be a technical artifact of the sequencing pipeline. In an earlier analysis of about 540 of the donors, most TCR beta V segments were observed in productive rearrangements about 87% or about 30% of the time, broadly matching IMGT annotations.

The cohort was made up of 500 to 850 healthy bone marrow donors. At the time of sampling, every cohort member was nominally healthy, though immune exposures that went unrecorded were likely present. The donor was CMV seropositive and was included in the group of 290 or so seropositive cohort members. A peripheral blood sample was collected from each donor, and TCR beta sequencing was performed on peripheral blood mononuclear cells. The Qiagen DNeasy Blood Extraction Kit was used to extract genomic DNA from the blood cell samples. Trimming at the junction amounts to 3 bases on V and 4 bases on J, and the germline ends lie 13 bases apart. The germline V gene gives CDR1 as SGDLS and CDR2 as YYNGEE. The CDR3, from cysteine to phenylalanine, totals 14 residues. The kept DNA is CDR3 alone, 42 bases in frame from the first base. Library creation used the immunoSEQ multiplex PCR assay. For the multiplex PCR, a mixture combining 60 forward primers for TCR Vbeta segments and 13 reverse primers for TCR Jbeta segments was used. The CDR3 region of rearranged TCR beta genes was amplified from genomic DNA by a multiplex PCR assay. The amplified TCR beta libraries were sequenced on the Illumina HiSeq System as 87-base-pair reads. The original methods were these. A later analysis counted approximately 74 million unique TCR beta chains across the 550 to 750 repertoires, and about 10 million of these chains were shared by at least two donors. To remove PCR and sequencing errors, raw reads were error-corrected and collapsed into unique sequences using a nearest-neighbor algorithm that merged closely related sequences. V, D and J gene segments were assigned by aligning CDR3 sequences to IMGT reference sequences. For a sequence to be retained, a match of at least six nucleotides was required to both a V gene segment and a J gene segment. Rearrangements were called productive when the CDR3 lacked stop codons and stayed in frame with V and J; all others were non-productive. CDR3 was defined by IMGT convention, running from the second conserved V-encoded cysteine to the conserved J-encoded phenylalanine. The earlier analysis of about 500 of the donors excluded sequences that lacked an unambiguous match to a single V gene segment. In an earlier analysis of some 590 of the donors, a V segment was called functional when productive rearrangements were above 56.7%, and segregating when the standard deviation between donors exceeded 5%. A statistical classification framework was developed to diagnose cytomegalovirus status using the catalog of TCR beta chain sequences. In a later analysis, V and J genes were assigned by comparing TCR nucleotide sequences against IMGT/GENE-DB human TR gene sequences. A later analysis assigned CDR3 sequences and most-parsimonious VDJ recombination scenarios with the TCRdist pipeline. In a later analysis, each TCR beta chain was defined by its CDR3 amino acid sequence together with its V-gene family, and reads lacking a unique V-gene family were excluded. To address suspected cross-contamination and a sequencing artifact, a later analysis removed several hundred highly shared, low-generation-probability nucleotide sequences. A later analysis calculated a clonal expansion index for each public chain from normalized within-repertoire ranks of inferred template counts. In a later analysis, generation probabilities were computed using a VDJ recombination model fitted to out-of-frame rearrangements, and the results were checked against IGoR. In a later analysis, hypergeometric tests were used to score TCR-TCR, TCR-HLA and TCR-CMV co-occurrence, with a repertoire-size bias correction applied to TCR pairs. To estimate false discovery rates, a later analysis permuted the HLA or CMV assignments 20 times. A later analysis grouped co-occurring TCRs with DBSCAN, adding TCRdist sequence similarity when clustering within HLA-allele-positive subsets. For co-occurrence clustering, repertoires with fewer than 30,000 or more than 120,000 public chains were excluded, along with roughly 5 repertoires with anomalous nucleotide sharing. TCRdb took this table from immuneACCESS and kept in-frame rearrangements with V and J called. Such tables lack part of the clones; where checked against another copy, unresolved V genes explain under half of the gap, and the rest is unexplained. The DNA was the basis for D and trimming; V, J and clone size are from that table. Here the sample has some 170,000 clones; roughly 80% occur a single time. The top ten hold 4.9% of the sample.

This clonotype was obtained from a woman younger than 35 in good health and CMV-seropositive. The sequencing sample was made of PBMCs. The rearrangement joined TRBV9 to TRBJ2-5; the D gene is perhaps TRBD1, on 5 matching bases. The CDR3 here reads CASSERTNLETQYF. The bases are TGTGCCAGCAGCGAACGGACAAACCTAGAGACCCAGTACTTC.